This TCR beta chain was identified in a study of blood T cell repertoires in COVID-19. On the study more broadly: Sources were T cells, B-cell-depleted T cells, or PBMCs; the material itself was cDNA or gDNA.

In the study's own analysis: The authors estimated nucleated cell counts from reference gene primer amplification. TCRdb's table, derived via immunoSEQ multiplex PCR, lists solely in-frame clones and lacks some. V, J and clone size reflect that table, while D and trimming were determined from the DNA. The table shows a few hundred thousand clones, with 86% occurring only once. Germline V gene sequence: CDR1 MNHEY, CDR2 SMNVEV (reference sequence). J lost 2 bases, V lost 4 bases, and 16 bases had no gene match. This CDR3 comprises 19 residues. Sequences were obtained from peripheral blood. The rearrangement uses TRBV27 and TRBJ2-7, with 11 positions matching TRBD1. The receptor was isolated from a young man who had recovered from COVID-19. The CDR3 sequence is CASSYSLVSEGQGAYEQYF. The CDR3 bases are TGTGCCAGCAGTTATTCTTTGGTTTCGGAGGGACAGGGGGCCTACGAGCAGTACTTC.